The clone carrying this TCR beta chain was detected once. Germline CDR1 SNHLY, CDR2 FYNNEI. J lost 3 bases, V lost 5 bases, and 4 bases had no gene match. The CDR3 has 14 amino acids. The data were taken from a study of PD-1 blockade in classical Hodgkin lymphoma. The time point: newly diagnosed, previously untreated cHL patient sample. Libraries were prepared by immunoSEQ multiplex PCR; TCRdb keeps only in-frame clonotypes and omits some of them. The sample lists 45,000 to 60,000 clones; approximately 91% were seen once. The receptor comes from a human donor with classical Hodgkin lymphoma. Sequencing input: peripheral blood mononuclear cells (PBMCs). V and J are TRBV2 and TRBJ2-3, with 8 positions matching TRBD1. CDR3 in amino acids: CASSRQGQTDTQYF. In nucleotides, the CDR3 is TGTGCCAGCAGTAGACAGGGGCAAACAGATACGCAGTATTTT. The full variable domain, completed using reference TRBV2 and TRBJ2-3, is EPEVTQTPSHQVTQMGQEVILRCVPISNHLYFYWYRQILGQKVEFLVSFYNNEISEKSEIFDDQFSVERPDGSNFTLKIRSTKLEDSAMYFCASSRQGQTDTQYFGPGTRLTVL.